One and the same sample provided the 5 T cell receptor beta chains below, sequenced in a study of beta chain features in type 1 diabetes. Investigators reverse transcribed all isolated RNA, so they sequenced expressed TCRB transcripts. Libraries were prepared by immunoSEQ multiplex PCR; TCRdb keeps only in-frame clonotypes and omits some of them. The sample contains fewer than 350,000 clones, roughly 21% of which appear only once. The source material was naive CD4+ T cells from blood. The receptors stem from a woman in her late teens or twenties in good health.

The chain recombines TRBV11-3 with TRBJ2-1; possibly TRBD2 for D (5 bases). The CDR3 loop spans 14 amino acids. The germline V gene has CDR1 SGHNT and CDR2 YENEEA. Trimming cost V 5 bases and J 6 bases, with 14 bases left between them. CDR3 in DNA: TGTGCCAGCAGCCCCAGCATACTAGGCAATGAGCAGTTCTTC. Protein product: CASSPSILGNEQFF.

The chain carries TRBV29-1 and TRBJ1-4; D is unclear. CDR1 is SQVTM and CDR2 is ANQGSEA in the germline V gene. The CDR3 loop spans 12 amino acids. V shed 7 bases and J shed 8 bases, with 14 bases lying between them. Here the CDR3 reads CSGRGGGEKLFF. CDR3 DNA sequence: TGCAGCGGCCGAGGCGGCGGAGAAAAACTGTTTTTT.

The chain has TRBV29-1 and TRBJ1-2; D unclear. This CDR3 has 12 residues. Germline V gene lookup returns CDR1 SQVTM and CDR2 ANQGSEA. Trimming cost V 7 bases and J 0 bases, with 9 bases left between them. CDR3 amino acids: CSADTTNYGYTF. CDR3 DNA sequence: TGCAGCGCTGACACAACTAACTATGGCTACACCTTC.

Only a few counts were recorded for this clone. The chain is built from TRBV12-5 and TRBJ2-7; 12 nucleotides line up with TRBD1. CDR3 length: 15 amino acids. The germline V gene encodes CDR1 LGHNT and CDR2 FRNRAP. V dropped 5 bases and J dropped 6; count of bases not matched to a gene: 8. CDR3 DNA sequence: TGTGCTAGTGGTCTTCCCGGGACAGGGGGCGTCGAGCAGTACTTC. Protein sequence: CASGLPGTGGVEQYF.

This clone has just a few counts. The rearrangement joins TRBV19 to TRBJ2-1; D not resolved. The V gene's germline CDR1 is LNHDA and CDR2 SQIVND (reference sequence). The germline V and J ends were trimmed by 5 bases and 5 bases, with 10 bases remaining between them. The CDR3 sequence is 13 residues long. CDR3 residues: CASSPARDNEQFF. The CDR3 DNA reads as TGTGCCAGTAGTCCTGCTCGGGACAATGAGCAGTTCTTC.